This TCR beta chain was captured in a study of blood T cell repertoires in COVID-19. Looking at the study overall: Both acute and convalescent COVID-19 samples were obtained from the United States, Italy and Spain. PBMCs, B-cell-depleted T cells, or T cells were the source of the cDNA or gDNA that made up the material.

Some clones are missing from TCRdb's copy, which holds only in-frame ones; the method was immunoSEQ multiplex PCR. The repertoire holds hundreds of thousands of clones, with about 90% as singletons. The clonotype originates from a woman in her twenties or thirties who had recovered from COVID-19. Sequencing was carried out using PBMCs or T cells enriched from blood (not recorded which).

The CDR3 coding sequence is TGTGCCAGCAGCTTATCACTAGCGGGAGCTGAGCAGTTCTTC. This gives the protein CASSLSLAGAEQFF. The chain has TRBV11-2 and TRBJ2-1; 11 nucleotides match TRBD2. CDR3 length: 14 residues. The germline CDR1 and CDR2 sequences are SGHAT and FQNNGV. After removal of 2 bases from V and 9 bases from J, the junction contained 3 bases not matched to a gene.